Listed below are T cell receptor beta chains from one sample, sequenced in a study of cytomegalovirus exposure and HLA in healthy donors. The table came from immunoSEQ multiplex PCR; TCRdb's copy has only in-frame clones and leaves some out. Here the sample spans 100,000 or so clones, about 60% being singletons. The sequencing sample was made of PBMCs. Receptors were obtained from a woman aged 30 to 39 in good health and CMV-seronegative. Each CDR3 is given without its conserved first and last residue. Fields, in order: J gene, V gene, D gene, CDR3 protein. D genes are given only for firm matches.

TRBJ1-5	TRBV19	TRBD1	ASSTLQGSSNQPQH
TRBJ1-1	TRBV7-2	TRBD1	ASSLAQFGTGKNTEAF
TRBJ1-5	TRBV28	NA	ASSLRLGNQPQH
TRBJ2-1	TRBV5-1	NA	ASSLVGQSMNEQF
TRBJ1-2	TRBV27	TRBD1	ASSLQGGNYGYT
TRBJ1-2	TRBV18	TRBD1	ASSDGQGPYGYT
TRBJ2-6	TRBV19	NA	ASSIPDGNSGANVLT
TRBJ1-1	TRBV18	NA	ASSPGGGNTEAF
TRBJ1-1	TRBV6-5	TRBD1	ASSWTGQAF
TRBJ2-3	TRBV2	TRBD2	ASSEIGGGTDTQY
TRBJ1-1	TRBV5-6	NA	ASSLLLGANTEAF
TRBJ1-1	TRBV5-5	NA	ASSFSYSPNTEAF
TRBJ2-1	TRBV7-7	TRBD1	ASSPDRGSEQF
TRBJ2-5	TRBV5-1	TRBD2	ASRTGAGALETQY
TRBJ2-2	TRBV9	NA	ASSSPGLNAYTGELF
TRBJ2-5	TRBV10-2	NA	ASSERTETQY
NA	TRBV28	TRBD2	ASSIAGEGTGELF
TRBJ1-3	TRBV4-3	NA	ASSQSTGISGNTIY
TRBJ1-2	TRBV28	NA	ASSLLSLRGYT
TRBJ1-2	TRBV12-5	TRBD1	ASGSGTGVDGYT
TRBJ2-3	TRBV12-5	TRBD2	ASALSPGLAGGPDTQY
TRBJ2-5	TRBV10-3	NA	AISESGGGETQY
TRBJ1-2	TRBV6-6	NA	ASNLLTGGNYGYT
TRBJ1-5	TRBV6-1	NA	ASSEGGRLRPQH
TRBJ1-4	TRBV6-1	NA	ASSALGGEKLF
TRBJ1-3	TRBV18	TRBD1	ASSPTGASGNTIY